The rows below give T cell receptor beta chains drawn from one sample of a study of blood T cell repertoires in COVID-19. Some clones are missing from TCRdb's copy, which holds only in-frame ones; the method was immunoSEQ multiplex PCR. This table has 370,000 or so clones, 81% appearing once. The sequencing sample was made of peripheral blood. Receptors were obtained from a human donor with acute or convalescent COVID-19. The donor label of this sample is uncertain. CDR3s include the opening cysteine and the closing phenylalanine or tryptophan. Fields, in order: V gene, D gene, J gene, clone size, CDR3 DNA, CDR3 protein. The D gene is left open where the match is weak. Size is omitted from some rows. Given values are once, few, many or a class for expanded clones.

v_gene: TRBV5-4
d_gene: .
j_gene: TRBJ2-1
abundance: .
CDR3nt: TGTGCCAGCAGCTTGGTGGGGGGCTACAATGAGCAGTTCTTC
CDR3aa: CASSLVGGYNEQFF

v_gene: TRBV5-1
d_gene: .
j_gene: TRBJ2-1
abundance: .
CDR3nt: TGCGCCAGCAGCTTAGGCGGGATCTACAATGAGCAGTTCTTC
CDR3aa: CASSLGGIYNEQFF

v_gene: TRBV4-1
d_gene: .
j_gene: TRBJ2-4
abundance: .
CDR3nt: TGCGCCAGCAGCCCAGGGACCCAGGCGACTAGAAACATTCAGTACTTC
CDR3aa: CASSPGTQATRNIQYF

v_gene: TRBV12-5
d_gene: .
j_gene: TRBJ2-7
abundance: .
CDR3nt: TGTGCTAGTGGTTTGGTAAGAGACGAGCAGTACTTC
CDR3aa: CASGLVRDEQYF

v_gene: TRBV28
d_gene: TRBD2
j_gene: TRBJ2-1
abundance: .
CDR3nt: TGTGCCAGCAGTTATAGCGGGGGGGCCCCACTGTATGAGCAGTTCTTC
CDR3aa: CASSYSGGAPLYEQFF

v_gene: TRBV15
d_gene: .
j_gene: TRBJ1-3
abundance: once
CDR3nt: TGTGCCACCAGCGGACCCGGGACACCTGGAAACACCATATATTTT
CDR3aa: CATSGPGTPGNTIYF

v_gene: TRBV7-8
d_gene: .
j_gene: TRBJ1-4
abundance: .
CDR3nt: TGTGCCAGCAGCTTAGGAATGACAGCTACTAATGAAAAACTGTTTTTT
CDR3aa: CASSLGMTATNEKLFF

v_gene: TRBV6-5
d_gene: .
j_gene: TRBJ2-2
abundance: .
CDR3nt: TGTGCCAGCAGGAGGGGGGGGGACACCGGGGAGCTGTTTTTT
CDR3aa: CASRRGGDTGELFF

v_gene: TRBV19
d_gene: TRBD1
j_gene: TRBJ2-7
abundance: .
CDR3nt: TGTGCCAGTAGTAGACCACGGGACAGGGTCCGCGAGCAGTACTTC
CDR3aa: CASSRPRDRVREQYF

v_gene: TRBV7-8
d_gene: TRBD2
j_gene: TRBJ2-1
abundance: .
CDR3nt: TGTGCCAGCAGCTTAGCGGTGCGGGAGTTAGACAATGAGCAGTTCTTC
CDR3aa: CASSLAVRELDNEQFF

v_gene: TRBV3-1/TRBV3-2
d_gene: TRBD1
j_gene: TRBJ2-4
abundance: .
CDR3nt: TGTGCCAGCAGCCCCTTGGGACAGGGGACCATTCAGTACTTC
CDR3aa: CASSPLGQGTIQYF

v_gene: TRBV6-1
d_gene: TRBD2
j_gene: TRBJ2-7
abundance: few
CDR3nt: TGTGCCAGCAGTGAAGGTGGCGGGAGGGCCGCTTACGAGCAGTACTTC
CDR3aa: CASSEGGGRAAYEQYF

v_gene: TRBV2
d_gene: TRBD2
j_gene: TRBJ2-3
abundance: .
CDR3nt: TGTGCCAGCAGGCGACTAGCGGGGGGGCTAGCAGATACGCAGTATTTT
CDR3aa: CASRRLAGGLADTQYF

v_gene: TRBV2
d_gene: .
j_gene: TRBJ1-1
abundance: .
CDR3nt: TGTGCCAGCAGTGATGGGGCTAGGGGAACTGAAGCTTTCTTT
CDR3aa: CASSDGARGTEAFF

v_gene: TRBV18
d_gene: .
j_gene: TRBJ2-7
abundance: .
CDR3nt: TGTGCCAGCTCAGCCCGGGGAAGCTCCTACGAGCAGTACTTC
CDR3aa: CASSARGSSYEQYF

v_gene: TRBV12-2
d_gene: .
j_gene: TRBJ2-7
abundance: .
CDR3nt: TGTGCAAGTCGACGTAGAGGAGGGGCCAGGACTAGCGGTACCTACGAGCAGTACTTC
CDR3aa: CASRRRGGARTSGTYEQYF

v_gene: TRBV7-2
d_gene: .
j_gene: TRBJ1-2
abundance: .
CDR3nt: TGTGCCAGCAGCTTAGGGTTGGGCAGTAACTATGGCTACACCTTC
CDR3aa: CASSLGLGSNYGYTF

v_gene: TRBV7-9
d_gene: TRBD2
j_gene: TRBJ2-3
abundance: .
CDR3nt: TGTGCCAGCAGCTTAACAGCGGGGGGTCCCCCGGATACGCAGTATTTT
CDR3aa: CASSLTAGGPPDTQYF

v_gene: TRBV7-9
d_gene: TRBD2
j_gene: TRBJ2-7
abundance: .
CDR3nt: TGTGCCAGCAGTCCGACTTGGACTAGCGGGAATAACGAGCAGTACTTC
CDR3aa: CASSPTWTSGNNEQYF

v_gene: TRBV2
d_gene: .
j_gene: TRBJ2-7
abundance: few
CDR3nt: TGTGCCAGCAGTCCAATCAAATACGAGCAGTACTTC
CDR3aa: CASSPIKYEQYF

v_gene: TRBV19
d_gene: .
j_gene: TRBJ1-5
abundance: .
CDR3nt: TGTGCCAGTACCGAGGACGGGGAATGGAAGCCCCAGCATTTT
CDR3aa: CASTEDGEWKPQHF

v_gene: TRBV7-9
d_gene: .
j_gene: TRBJ2-3
abundance: few
CDR3nt: TGTGCCAGCAGCTTAGAGTGGGGCAGCACAGATACGCAGTATTTT
CDR3aa: CASSLEWGSTDTQYF

v_gene: TRBV3-1/TRBV3-2
d_gene: .
j_gene: TRBJ1-4
abundance: .
CDR3nt: TGTGCCAGCGGGAGGTCATTCAATGAAAAACTGTTTTTT
CDR3aa: CASGRSFNEKLFF

v_gene: TRBV14
d_gene: TRBD1
j_gene: TRBJ2-7
abundance: .
CDR3nt: TGTGCCAGCAGCCGATCCGGGACAGGTAACTACGAGCAGTACTTC
CDR3aa: CASSRSGTGNYEQYF

v_gene: TRBV5-1
d_gene: TRBD1
j_gene: TRBJ1-1
abundance: .
CDR3nt: TGCGCCAGCAGCTCCAGTGCGGACAGGAGAGTTATGAACACTGAAGCTTTCTTT
CDR3aa: CASSSSADRRVMNTEAFF

v_gene: TRBV7-7
d_gene: TRBD1
j_gene: TRBJ2-6
abundance: .
CDR3nt: TGTGCCAGCAGCTTAGGGGGGACAGCGAAAGGGGTCCTGACTTTC
CDR3aa: CASSLGGTAKGVLTF

v_gene: TRBV30
d_gene: TRBD2
j_gene: TRBJ2-1
abundance: .
CDR3nt: TGTGCCTGGGGGAGGGGCAGGCGGGGCAATGAGCAGTTCTTC
CDR3aa: CAWGRGRRGNEQFF

v_gene: TRBV18
d_gene: TRBD2
j_gene: TRBJ2-5
abundance: .
CDR3nt: TGTGCCAGCTCACCACCGGGACTAGCGGGAGCTCCTGAGACCCAGTACTTC
CDR3aa: CASSPPGLAGAPETQYF

v_gene: TRBV4-1
d_gene: TRBD1
j_gene: TRBJ1-1
abundance: .
CDR3nt: TGCGCCAGCAGCCAAGCAGACAGGGGTTGGGAAGCTTTCTTT
CDR3aa: CASSQADRGWEAFF

v_gene: TRBV19
d_gene: .
j_gene: TRBJ1-4
abundance: .
CDR3nt: TGTGCCAGTAGTATAGGAGGGAAGAGGCTGTTTTTT
CDR3aa: CASSIGGKRLFF

v_gene: TRBV15
d_gene: .
j_gene: TRBJ2-1
abundance: .
CDR3nt: TGTGCCACAGGAAGGGGAGGGGGCAATGAGCAGTTCTTC
CDR3aa: CATGRGGGNEQFF

v_gene: TRBV6-2/TRBV6-3
d_gene: .
j_gene: TRBJ2-7
abundance: .
CDR3nt: TGTGCCAGCAGTCGTTTTATCTACGAGCAGTACTTC
CDR3aa: CASSRFIYEQYF

v_gene: TRBV5-1
d_gene: .
j_gene: TRBJ2-2
abundance: .
CDR3nt: TGCGCCAGCAGCCCGATTGCAGGGTCGAACACCGGGGAGCTGTTTTTT
CDR3aa: CASSPIAGSNTGELFF

v_gene: TRBV29-1
d_gene: TRBD2
j_gene: TRBJ2-7
abundance: .
CDR3nt: TGCAGCGTCGGGACTAGCGGGGGGATCGGACAGTACTTC
CDR3aa: CSVGTSGGIGQYF

v_gene: TRBV19
d_gene: TRBD2
j_gene: TRBJ2-3
abundance: few
CDR3nt: TGTGCCAGTAGTGTAGCTAGCGGGAGAGCAGATACGCAGTATTTT
CDR3aa: CASSVASGRADTQYF

v_gene: TRBV30
d_gene: .
j_gene: TRBJ2-1
abundance: .
CDR3nt: TGTGCCTGGAATGTTTTCATCAATGAGCAGTTCTTC
CDR3aa: CAWNVFINEQFF

v_gene: TRBV28
d_gene: .
j_gene: TRBJ1-2
abundance: .
CDR3nt: TGTGCCAGCACCCAGGGGAATAGAGATGGCTACACCTTC
CDR3aa: CASTQGNRDGYTF

v_gene: TRBV18
d_gene: .
j_gene: TRBJ1-4
abundance: few
CDR3nt: TGTGCCAGCTCACCAGACAGAAGGGAAAAACTGTTTTTT
CDR3aa: CASSPDRREKLFF

v_gene: TRBV27
d_gene: .
j_gene: TRBJ1-5
abundance: .
CDR3nt: TGTGCCAGCAGTAAAGGTTGGGGGCAAGACTTTAGCAATCAGCCCCAGCATTTT
CDR3aa: CASSKGWGQDFSNQPQHF

v_gene: TRBV6-5
d_gene: TRBD1
j_gene: TRBJ1-5
abundance: few
CDR3nt: TGTGCCAGCAGGTCCGTGACAGGGGGTTTTCAGCCCCAGCATTTT
CDR3aa: CASRSVTGGFQPQHF

v_gene: TRBV11-2
d_gene: TRBD2
j_gene: TRBJ2-3
abundance: .
CDR3nt: TGTGCCAGCAGCTCAACTAGCGGGAGGGCAGATACGCAGTATTTT
CDR3aa: CASSSTSGRADTQYF

v_gene: TRBV2
d_gene: .
j_gene: TRBJ2-3
abundance: .
CDR3nt: TGTGCCAGCAGTGAAGCGCTTCGGAGTAGGGGAAATACGCAGTATTTT
CDR3aa: CASSEALRSRGNTQYF

v_gene: TRBV2
d_gene: TRBD2
j_gene: TRBJ2-5
abundance: .
CDR3nt: TGTGCCAGCAGGGAGTCAGGGACTAGCGGGACCCAAGAGACCCAGTACTTC
CDR3aa: CASRESGTSGTQETQYF

v_gene: TRBV3-1/TRBV3-2
d_gene: .
j_gene: TRBJ1-2
abundance: few
CDR3nt: TGTGCCAGCAGCCAAGATGGGAGGGTAGACTATGGCTACACCTTC
CDR3aa: CASSQDGRVDYGYTF

v_gene: TRBV19
d_gene: TRBD1
j_gene: TRBJ2-2
abundance: .
CDR3nt: TGTGCCAGCCTGGACAGGGGAAACACCGGGGAGCTGTTTTTT
CDR3aa: CASLDRGNTGELFF

v_gene: TRBV30
d_gene: TRBD1
j_gene: TRBJ1-2
abundance: .
CDR3nt: TGTGCCTGGAGTGGGGGACAGGGGGGACTAGGCTACACCTTC
CDR3aa: CAWSGGQGGLGYTF

v_gene: TRBV5-8
d_gene: .
j_gene: TRBJ2-3
abundance: .
CDR3nt: TGTGCCAGCAGCCTTATAGGAGGCACAGATACGCAGTATTTT
CDR3aa: CASSLIGGTDTQYF

v_gene: TRBV6-1
d_gene: .
j_gene: TRBJ1-1
abundance: .
CDR3nt: TGTGCCAGCAGTGAATGGGAGGCTTCGAACACTGAAGCTTTCTTT
CDR3aa: CASSEWEASNTEAFF

v_gene: TRBV5-5
d_gene: TRBD1
j_gene: TRBJ2-1
abundance: .
CDR3nt: TGTGCCAGCAGCGAGACAGGGCGTTCGAGGGATGAGCAGTTCTTC
CDR3aa: CASSETGRSRDEQFF

v_gene: TRBV19
d_gene: .
j_gene: TRBJ1-3
abundance: .
CDR3nt: TGTGCCAGTGAACGGTCGATCTCTGGAAACACCATATATTTT
CDR3aa: CASERSISGNTIYF

v_gene: TRBV5-4
d_gene: TRBD2
j_gene: TRBJ2-5
abundance: .
CDR3nt: TGTGCCAGCAGTCTGACTAGCGGGACCCAAGAGACCCAGTACTTC
CDR3aa: CASSLTSGTQETQYF

v_gene: TRBV7-9
d_gene: .
j_gene: TRBJ1-3
abundance: .
CDR3nt: TGTGCCTGGGCGGGCTTCGTCACTGGAAACACCATATATTTT
CDR3aa: CAWAGFVTGNTIYF

v_gene: TRBV30
d_gene: .
j_gene: TRBJ1-1
abundance: .
CDR3nt: TGTGCCTGGACCCGGGGGGCGGCGAACACTGAAGCTTTCTTT
CDR3aa: CAWTRGAANTEAFF

v_gene: TRBV9
d_gene: .
j_gene: TRBJ1-6
abundance: once
CDR3nt: TGTGCCAGCAGCGTGGGGGGAGATTCACCCCTCCACTTT
CDR3aa: CASSVGGDSPLHF